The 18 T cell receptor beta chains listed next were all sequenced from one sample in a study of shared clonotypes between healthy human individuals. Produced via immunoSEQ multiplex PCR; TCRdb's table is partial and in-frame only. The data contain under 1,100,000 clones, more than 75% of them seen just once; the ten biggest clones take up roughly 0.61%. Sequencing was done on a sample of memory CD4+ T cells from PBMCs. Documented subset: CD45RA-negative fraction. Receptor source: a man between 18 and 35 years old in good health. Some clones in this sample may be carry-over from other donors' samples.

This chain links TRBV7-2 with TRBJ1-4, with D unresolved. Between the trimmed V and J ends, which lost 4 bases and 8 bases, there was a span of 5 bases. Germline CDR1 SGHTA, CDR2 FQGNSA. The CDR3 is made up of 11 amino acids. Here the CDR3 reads CASSYGEKLFF. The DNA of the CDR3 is TGTGCCAGCAGCTACGGGGAAAAACTGTTTTTT.

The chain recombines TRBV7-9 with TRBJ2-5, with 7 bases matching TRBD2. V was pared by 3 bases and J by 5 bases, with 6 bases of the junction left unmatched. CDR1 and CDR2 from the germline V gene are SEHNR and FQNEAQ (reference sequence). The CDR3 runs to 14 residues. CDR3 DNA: TGTGCCAGCAGCTTGGGGAGGGCCGGGGAGACCCAGTACTTC. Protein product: CASSLGRAGETQYF.

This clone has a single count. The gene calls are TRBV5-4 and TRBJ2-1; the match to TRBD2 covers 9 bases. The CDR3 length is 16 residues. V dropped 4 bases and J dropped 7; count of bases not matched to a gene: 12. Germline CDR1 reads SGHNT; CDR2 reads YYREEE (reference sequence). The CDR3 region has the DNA TGTGCCAGCAGCCCTGGCGGGAGGGCCGATACGAATGAGCAGTTCTTC. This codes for CASSPGGRADTNEQFF.

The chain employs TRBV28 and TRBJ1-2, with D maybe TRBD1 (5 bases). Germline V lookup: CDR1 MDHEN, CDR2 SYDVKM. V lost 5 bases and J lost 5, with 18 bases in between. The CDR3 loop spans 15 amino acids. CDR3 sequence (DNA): TGTGCCAGCAGTCCCCCACGAGGGGCTGGGTATGGCTACACCTTC. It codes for CASSPPRGAGYGYTF.

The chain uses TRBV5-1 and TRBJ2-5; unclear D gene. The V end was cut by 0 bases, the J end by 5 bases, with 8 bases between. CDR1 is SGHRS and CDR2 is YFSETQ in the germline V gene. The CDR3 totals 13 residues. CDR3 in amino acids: CASSLDSWETQYF. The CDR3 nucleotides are TGCGCCAGCAGCTTGGACAGCTGGGAGACCCAGTACTTC.

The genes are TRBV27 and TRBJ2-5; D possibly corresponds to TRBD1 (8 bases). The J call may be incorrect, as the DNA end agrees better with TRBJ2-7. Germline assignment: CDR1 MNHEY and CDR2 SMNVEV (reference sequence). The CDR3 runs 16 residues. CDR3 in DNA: TGTGCCAGCAGTGCGCACGGACAGGGAGGGTCCTACGAGCAGTACTTC. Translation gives CASSAHGQGGSYEQYF.

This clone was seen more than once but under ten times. The DNA of the CDR3 is TGCGCCAGCTGCGAGGGACTGGGCCAAGAGACCCAGTACTTC. This translates into CASCEGLGQETQYF. The chain uses TRBV5-1 and TRBJ2-5, with a possible D match to TRBD2 (6 bases). The CDR3 has 14 amino acids. Germline V gene sequence: CDR1 SGHRS, CDR2 YFSETQ. V shed 7 bases and J shed 1 base, with 14 bases lying between them. The variable domain in full, completed from reference TRBV5-1 and TRBJ2-5, reads KAGVTQTPRYLIKTRGQQVTLSCSPISGHRSVSWYQQTPGQGLQFLFEYFSETQRNKGNFPGRFSGRQFSNSRSEMNVSTLELGDSALYLCASCEGLGQETQYFGPGTRLLVL.

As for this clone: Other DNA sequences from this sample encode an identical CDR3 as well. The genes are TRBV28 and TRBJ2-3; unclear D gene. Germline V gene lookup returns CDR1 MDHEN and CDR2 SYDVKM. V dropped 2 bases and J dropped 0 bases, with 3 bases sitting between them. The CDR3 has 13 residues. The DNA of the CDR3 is TGTGCCAGCAGTTTAGGGAGCACAGATACGCAGTATTTT. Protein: CASSLGSTDTQYF. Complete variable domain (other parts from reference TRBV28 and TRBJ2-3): DVKVTQSSRYLVKRTGEKVFLECVQDMDHENMFWYRQDPGLGLRLIYFSYDVKMKEKGDIPEGYSVSREKKERFSLILESASTNQTSMYLCASSLGSTDTQYFGPGTRLTVL.

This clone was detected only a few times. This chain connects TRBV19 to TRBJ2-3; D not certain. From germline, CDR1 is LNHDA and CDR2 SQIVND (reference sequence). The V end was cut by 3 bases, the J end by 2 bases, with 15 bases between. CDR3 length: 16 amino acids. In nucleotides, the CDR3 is TGTGCCAGTAGTATGTATGGCGGTCCCAACACAGATACGCAGTATTTT. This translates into CASSMYGGPNTDTQYF.

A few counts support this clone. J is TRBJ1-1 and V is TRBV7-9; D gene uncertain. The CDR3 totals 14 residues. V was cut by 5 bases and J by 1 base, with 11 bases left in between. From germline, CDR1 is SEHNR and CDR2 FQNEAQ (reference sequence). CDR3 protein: CASSPVARNTEAFF. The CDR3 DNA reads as TGTGCCAGCAGCCCCGTGGCGAGGAACACTGAAGCTTTCTTT.

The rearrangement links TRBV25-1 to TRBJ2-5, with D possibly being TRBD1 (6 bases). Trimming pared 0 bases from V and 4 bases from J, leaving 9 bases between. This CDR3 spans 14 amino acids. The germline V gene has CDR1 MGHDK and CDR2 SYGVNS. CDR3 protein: CASSEYARGETQYF. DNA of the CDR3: TGTGCCAGCAGTGAATATGCCAGGGGAGAGACCCAGTACTTC. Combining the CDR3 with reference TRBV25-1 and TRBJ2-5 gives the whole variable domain EADIYQTPRYLVIGTGKKITLECSQTMGHDKMYWYQQDPGMELHLIHYSYGVNSTEKGDLSSESTVSRIRTEHFPLTLESARPSHTSQYLCASSEYARGETQYFGPGTRLLVL.

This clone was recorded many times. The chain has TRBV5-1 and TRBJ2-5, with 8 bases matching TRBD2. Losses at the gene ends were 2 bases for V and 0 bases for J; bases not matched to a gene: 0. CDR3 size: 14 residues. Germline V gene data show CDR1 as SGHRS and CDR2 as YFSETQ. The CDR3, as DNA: TGCGCCAGCAGCTTTAGCGGGAACCAAGAGACCCAGTACTTC. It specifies CASSFSGNQETQYF.

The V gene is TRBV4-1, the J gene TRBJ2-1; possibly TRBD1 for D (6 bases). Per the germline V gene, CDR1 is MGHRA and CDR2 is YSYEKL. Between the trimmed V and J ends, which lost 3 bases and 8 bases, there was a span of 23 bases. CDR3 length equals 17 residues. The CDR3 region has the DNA TGCGCCAGCAGCCAGGGGGCCCAGCGCCGGAGAGGAGATGAGCAGTTCTTC. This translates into CASSQGAQRRRGDEQFF.

DNA of the CDR3: TGTACCATTACAGGGGGCGTCTATGGCTACACCTTC. Translating gives CTITGGVYGYTF. The V gene is TRBV6-6, the J gene TRBJ1-2; 9 bases agree with TRBD1. CDR3 length: 12 amino acids. Per germline, CDR1 MNHNY and CDR2 SVGAGI (reference sequence).

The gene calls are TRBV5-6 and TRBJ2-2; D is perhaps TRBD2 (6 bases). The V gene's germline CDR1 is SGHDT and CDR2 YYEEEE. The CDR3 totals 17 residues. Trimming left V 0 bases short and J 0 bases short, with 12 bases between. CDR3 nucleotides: TGTGCCAGCAGCTTGGTTGTTAGCGGTGCGAACACCGGGGAGCTGTTTTTT. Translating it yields CASSLVVSGANTGELFF. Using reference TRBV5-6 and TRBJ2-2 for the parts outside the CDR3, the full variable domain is DAGVTQSPTHLIKTRGQQVTLRCSPKSGHDTVSWYQQALGQGPQFIFQYYEEEERQRGNFPDRFSGHQFPNYSSELNVNALLLGDSALYLCASSLVVSGANTGELFFGEGSRLTVL.

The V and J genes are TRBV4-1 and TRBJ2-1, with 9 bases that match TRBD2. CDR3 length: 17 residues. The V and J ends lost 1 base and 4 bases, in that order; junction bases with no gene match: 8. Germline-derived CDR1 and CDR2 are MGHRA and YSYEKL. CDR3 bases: TGCGCCAGCAGCCAAGCGACTCTAGCGGGAACTTACAATGAGCAGTTCTTC. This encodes CASSQATLAGTYNEQFF.

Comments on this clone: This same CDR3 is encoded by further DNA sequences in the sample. The DNA of the CDR3 is TGTGCCAGCAGAGGACAGACGAACACTGAAGCTTTCTTT. Its translation is CASRGQTNTEAFF. The rearrangement joins TRBV5-4 to TRBJ1-1, with D possibly being TRBD1 (6 bases). From germline, CDR1 is SGHNT and CDR2 YYREEE (reference sequence). V was clipped by 5 bases and J by 1 base, with 9 bases between them. The CDR3 sequence is 13 residues long.

The CDR3 DNA sequence: TGTGCCAGCAGCACCCCGACCTACTCCTCTGGAAACACCATATATTTT. Its protein is CASSTPTYSSGNTIYF. V usage is TRBV7-6 and J usage is TRBJ1-3, with D uncertain. The germline V gene has CDR1 SGHVS and CDR2 FNYEAQ. CDR3 length: 16 amino acids. Trimming removed 5 bases at V and 0 bases at J, with 14 bases between.